The source of this TCR beta chain is a study of liver allograft versus peripheral blood T cells. Study-level background: The authors compared T cell receptor repertoires in transplanted livers with recipients' peripheral blood repertoires.

In germline, CDR1 is ENHRY, CDR2 SYGVKD. Trimming removed 5 bases from V and 4 bases from J, with 11 bases in between. This CDR3 region has 13 residues. TCRdb ran MiXCR on the reads and lists one entry per CDR3 protein. The sample includes 8,600 or so distinct CDR3 sequences, around a fifth of them seen just once. Worth noting for this clonotype: A single base separates this from a much larger clone, so it may be a read error.

The rearrangement joins TRBV10-3 to TRBJ1-1, with D unresolved. The TCR comes from a human patient who had a liver transplant. Certain T cells may be donor cells from the graft. The DNA for the CDR3 is TGTGCCATCAGTTACGCCAGGAGCACTGAAGCTTTCTTT. Translated: CAISYARSTEAFF.